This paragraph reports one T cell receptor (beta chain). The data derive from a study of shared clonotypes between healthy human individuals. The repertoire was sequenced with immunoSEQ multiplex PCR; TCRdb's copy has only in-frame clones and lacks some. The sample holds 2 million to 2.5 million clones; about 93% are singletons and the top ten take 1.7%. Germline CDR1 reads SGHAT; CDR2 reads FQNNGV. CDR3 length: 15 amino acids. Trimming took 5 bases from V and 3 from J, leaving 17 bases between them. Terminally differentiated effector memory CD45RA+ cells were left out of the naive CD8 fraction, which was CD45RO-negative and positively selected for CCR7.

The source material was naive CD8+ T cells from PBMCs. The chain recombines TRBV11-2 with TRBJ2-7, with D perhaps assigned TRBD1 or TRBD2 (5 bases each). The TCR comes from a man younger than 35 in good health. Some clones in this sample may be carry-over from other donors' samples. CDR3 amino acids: CASSTRGSSFYEQYF. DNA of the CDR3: TGTGCCAGCAGCACCCGGGGCTCTTCCTTCTACGAGCAGTACTTC.